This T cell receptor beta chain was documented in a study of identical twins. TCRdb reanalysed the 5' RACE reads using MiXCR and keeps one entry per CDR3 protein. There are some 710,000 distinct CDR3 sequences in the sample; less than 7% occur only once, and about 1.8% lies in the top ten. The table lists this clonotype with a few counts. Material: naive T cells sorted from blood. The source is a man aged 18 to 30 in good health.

In DNA, the CDR3 is TGTGCCAGCAGTCCCGGGACTACCAGTGCGGCGGAGCAGTTCTTC. It specifies CASSPGTTSAAEQFF. This chain connects TRBV27 to TRBJ2-1, with 7 positions matching TRBD2. CDR3 length: 15 amino acids. Germline-derived CDR1 and CDR2 are MNHEY and SMNVEV (reference sequence). V trimming: 5 bases; J trimming: 10 bases; junction bases outside the gene matches: 14.